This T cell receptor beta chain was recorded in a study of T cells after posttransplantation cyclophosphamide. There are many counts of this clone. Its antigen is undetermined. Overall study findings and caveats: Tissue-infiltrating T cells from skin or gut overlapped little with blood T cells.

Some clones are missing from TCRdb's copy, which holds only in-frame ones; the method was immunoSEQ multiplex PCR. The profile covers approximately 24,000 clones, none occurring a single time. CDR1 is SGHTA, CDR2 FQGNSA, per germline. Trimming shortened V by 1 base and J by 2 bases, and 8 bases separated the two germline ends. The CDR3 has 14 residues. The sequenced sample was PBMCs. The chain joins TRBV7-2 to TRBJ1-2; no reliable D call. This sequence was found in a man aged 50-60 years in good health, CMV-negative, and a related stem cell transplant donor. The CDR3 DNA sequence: TGTGCCAGCAGCTTAGGGGTCGGGAACTATGGCTACACCTTC. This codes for CASSLGVGNYGYTF.